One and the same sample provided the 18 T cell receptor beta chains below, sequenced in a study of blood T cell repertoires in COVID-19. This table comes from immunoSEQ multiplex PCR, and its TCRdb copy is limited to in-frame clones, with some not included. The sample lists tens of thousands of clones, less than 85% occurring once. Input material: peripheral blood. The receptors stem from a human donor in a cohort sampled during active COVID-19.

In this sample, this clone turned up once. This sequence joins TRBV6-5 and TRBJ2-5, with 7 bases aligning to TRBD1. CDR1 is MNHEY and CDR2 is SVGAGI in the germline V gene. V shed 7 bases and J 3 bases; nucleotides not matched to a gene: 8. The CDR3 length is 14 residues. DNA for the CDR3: TGTGCCAGCACCCCCCCGGGACAGAAAGAGACCCAGTACTTC. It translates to CASTPPGQKETQYF.

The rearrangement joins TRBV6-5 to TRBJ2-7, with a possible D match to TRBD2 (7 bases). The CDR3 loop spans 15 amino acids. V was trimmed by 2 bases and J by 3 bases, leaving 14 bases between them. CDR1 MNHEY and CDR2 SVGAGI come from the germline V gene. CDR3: CASSYGWGGNYEQYF. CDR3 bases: TGTGCCAGCAGTTACGGCTGGGGGGGCAACTACGAGCAGTACTTC.

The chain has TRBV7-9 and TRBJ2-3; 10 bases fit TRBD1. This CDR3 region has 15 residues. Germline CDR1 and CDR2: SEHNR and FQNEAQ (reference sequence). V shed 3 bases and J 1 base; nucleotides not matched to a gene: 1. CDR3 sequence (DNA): TGTGCCAGCAGCTTCGGGACAGGGGGCACAGATACGCAGTATTTT. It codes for CASSFGTGGTDTQYF. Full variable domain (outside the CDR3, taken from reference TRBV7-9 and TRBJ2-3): DTGVSQNPRHKITKRGQNVTFRCDPISEHNRLYWYRQTLGQGPEFLTYFQNEAQLEKSRLLSDRFSAERPKGSFSTLEIQRTEQGDSAMYLCASSFGTGGTDTQYFGPGTRLTVL.

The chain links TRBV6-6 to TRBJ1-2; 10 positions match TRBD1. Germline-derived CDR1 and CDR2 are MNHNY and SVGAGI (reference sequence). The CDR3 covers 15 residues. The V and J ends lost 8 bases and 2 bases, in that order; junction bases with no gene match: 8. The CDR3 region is CASLTPGQGNYGYTF. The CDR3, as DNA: TGTGCCAGCTTGACCCCGGGACAGGGGAACTATGGCTACACCTTC.

The DNA for the CDR3 is TGTGCCAGCAGCCAAGCGGGACAGGCCTCCTACGAGCAGTACTTC. Protein sequence: CASSQAGQASYEQYF. The chain carries TRBV4-2 and TRBJ2-7; 8 bases are shared with TRBD1. CDR3 length: 15 residues. Germline lookup yields CDR1 LGHNA and CDR2 YNFKEQ. V dropped 1 base and J dropped 0; count of bases not matched to a gene: 2.

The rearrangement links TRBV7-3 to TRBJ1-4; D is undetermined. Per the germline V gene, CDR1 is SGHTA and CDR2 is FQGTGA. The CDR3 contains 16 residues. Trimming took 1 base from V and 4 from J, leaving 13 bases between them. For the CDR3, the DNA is TGTGCCAGCAGCTTAAATGGTGGCAGGAATAATGAAAAACTGTTTTTT. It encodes CASSLNGGRNNEKLFF.

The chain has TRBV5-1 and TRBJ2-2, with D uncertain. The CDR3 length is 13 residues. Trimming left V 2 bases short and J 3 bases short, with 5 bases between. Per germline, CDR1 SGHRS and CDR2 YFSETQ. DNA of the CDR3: TGCGCCAGCAGCTTCTTCCACACCGGGGAGCTGTTTTTT. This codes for CASSFFHTGELFF.

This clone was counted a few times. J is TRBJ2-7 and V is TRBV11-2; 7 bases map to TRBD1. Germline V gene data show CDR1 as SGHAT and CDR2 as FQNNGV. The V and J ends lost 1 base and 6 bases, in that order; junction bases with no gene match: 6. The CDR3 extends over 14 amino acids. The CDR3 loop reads CASSLAGTVPEQYF. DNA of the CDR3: TGTGCCAGCAGCTTAGCCGGGACAGTCCCCGAGCAGTACTTC.

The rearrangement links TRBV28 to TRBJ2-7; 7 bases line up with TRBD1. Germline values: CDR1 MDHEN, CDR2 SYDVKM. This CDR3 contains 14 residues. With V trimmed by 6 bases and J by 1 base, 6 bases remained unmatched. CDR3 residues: CASRETGQSYEQYF. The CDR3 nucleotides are TGTGCCAGCAGGGAAACGGGACAGTCCTACGAGCAGTACTTC.

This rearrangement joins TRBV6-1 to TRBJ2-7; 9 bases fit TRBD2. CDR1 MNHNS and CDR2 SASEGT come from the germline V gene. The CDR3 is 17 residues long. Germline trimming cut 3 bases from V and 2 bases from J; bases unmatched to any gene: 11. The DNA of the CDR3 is TGTGCCAGCAGTGAGGGGCCTAGCGGGAATCTAGCCTACGAGCAGTACTTC. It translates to CASSEGPSGNLAYEQYF.

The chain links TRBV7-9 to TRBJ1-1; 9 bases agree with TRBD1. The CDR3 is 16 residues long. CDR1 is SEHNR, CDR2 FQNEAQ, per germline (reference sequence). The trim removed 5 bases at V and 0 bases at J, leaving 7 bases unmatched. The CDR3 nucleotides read TGTGCCAGCAGCCCAAACGGGACAGGGTTGAACACTGAAGCTTTCTTT. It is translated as CASSPNGTGLNTEAFF.

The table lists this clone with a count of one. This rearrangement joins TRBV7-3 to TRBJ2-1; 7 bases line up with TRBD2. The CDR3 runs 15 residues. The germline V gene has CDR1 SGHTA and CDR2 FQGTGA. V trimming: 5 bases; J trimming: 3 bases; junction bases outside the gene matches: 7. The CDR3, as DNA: TGTGCCAGCAGCAAAGGGAGGGAGGACTACAATGAGCAGTTCTTC. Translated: CASSKGREDYNEQFF.

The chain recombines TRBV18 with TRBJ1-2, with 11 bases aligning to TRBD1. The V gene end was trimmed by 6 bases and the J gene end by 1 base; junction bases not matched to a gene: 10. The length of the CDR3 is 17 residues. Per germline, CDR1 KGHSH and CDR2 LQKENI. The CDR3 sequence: CASSLGTGGVDNYGYTF. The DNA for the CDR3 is TGTGCCAGCTCCCTAGGGACAGGGGGTGTTGATAACTATGGCTACACCTTC.

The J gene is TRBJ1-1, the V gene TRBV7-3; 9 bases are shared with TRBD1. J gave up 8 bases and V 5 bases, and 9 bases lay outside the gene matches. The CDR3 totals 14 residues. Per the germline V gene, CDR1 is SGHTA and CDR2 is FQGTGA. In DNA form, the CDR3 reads TGTGCCAGCAGCGGCGGACAGGGGTGGGGCGAAGCTTTCTTT. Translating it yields CASSGGQGWGEAFF.

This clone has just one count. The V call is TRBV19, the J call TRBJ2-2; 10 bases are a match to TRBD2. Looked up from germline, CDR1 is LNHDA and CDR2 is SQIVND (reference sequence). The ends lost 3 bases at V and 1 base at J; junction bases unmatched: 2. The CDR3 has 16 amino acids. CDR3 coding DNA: TGTGCCAGTAGTATCCCTAGCGGGGGGAACACCGGGGAGCTGTTTTTT. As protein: CASSIPSGGNTGELFF.

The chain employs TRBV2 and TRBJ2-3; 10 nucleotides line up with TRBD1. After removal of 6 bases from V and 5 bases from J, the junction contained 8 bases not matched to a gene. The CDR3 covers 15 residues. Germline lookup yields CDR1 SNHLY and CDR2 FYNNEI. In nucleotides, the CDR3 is TGTGCCAGCAGATCCTGGGGACAGGGGAGAGATACGCAGTATTTT. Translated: CASRSWGQGRDTQYF. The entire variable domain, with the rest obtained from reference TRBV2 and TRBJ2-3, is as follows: EPEVTQTPSHQVTQMGQEVILRCVPISNHLYFYWYRQILGQKVEFLVSFYNNEISEKSEIFDDQFSVERPDGSNFTLKIRSTKLEDSAMYFCASRSWGQGRDTQYFGPGTRLTVL.

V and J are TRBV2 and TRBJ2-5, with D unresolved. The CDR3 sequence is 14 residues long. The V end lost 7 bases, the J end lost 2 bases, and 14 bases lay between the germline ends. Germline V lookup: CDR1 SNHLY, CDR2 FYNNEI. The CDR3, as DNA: TGTGCCAGCACCCGTTACGGTTCGCAAGAGACCCAGTACTTC. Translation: CASTRYGSQETQYF.

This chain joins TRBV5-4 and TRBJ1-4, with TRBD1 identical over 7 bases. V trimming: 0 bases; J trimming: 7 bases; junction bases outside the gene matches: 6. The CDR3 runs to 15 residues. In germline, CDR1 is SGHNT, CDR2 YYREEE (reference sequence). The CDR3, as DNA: TGTGCCAGCAGCTTGGACAGGGGAGGTAGTGAAAAACTGTTTTTT. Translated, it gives CASSLDRGGSEKLFF. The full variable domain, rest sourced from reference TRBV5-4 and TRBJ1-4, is ETGVTQSPTHLIKTRGQQVTLRCSSQSGHNTVSWYQQALGQGPQFIFQYYREEENGRGNFPPRFSGLQFPNYSSELNVNALELDDSALYLCASSLDRGGSEKLFFGSGTQLSVL.